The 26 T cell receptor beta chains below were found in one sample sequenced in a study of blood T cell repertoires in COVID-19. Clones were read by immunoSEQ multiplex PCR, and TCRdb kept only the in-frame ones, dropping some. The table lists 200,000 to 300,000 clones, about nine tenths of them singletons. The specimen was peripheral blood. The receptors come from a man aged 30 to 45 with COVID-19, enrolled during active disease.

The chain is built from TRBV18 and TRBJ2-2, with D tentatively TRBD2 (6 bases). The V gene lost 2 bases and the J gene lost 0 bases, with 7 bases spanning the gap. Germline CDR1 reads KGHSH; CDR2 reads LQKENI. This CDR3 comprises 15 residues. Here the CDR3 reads CASSPSGANTGELFF. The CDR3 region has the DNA TGTGCCAGCTCACCATCGGGGGCGAACACCGGGGAGCTGTTTTTT.

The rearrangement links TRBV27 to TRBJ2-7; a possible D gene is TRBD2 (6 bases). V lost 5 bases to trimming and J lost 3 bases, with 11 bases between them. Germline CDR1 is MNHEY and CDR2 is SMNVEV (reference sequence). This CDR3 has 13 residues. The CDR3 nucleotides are TGTGCCAGCAGTCCACAGCGGGTCTACGAGCAGTACTTC. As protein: CASSPQRVYEQYF.

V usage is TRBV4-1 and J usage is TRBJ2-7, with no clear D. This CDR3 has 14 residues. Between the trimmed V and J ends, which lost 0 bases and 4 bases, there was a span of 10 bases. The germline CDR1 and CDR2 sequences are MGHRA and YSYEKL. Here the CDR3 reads CASSQEVELYEQYF. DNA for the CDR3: TGCGCCAGCAGCCAAGAAGTCGAGCTTTACGAGCAGTACTTC.

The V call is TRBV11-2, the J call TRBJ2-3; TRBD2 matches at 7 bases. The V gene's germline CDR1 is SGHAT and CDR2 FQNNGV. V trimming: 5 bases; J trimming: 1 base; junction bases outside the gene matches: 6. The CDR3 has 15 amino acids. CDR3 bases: TGTGCCAGCAGCCCGACCGCGGGGGGCACAGATACGCAGTATTTT. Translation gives CASSPTAGGTDTQYF.

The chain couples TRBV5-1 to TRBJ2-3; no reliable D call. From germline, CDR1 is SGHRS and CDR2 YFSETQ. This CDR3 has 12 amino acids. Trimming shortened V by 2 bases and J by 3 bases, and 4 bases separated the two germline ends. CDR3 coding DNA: TGCGCCAGCAGCTTCGGTACAGATACGCAGTATTTT. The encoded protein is CASSFGTDTQYF.

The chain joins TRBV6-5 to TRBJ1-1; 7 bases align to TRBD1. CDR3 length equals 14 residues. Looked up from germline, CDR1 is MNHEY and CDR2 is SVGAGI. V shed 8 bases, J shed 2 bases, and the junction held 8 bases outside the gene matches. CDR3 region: CASRSGQHNTEAFF. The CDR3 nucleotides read TGTGCCAGCCGGTCGGGACAGCACAACACTGAAGCTTTCTTT.

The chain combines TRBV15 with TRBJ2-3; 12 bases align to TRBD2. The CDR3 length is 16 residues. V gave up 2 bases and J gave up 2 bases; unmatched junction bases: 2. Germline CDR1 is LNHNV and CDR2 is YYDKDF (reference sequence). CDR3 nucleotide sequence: TGTGCCACCAGCAGACTAGCGGGGGGGTACACAGATACGCAGTATTTT. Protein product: CATSRLAGGYTDTQYF.

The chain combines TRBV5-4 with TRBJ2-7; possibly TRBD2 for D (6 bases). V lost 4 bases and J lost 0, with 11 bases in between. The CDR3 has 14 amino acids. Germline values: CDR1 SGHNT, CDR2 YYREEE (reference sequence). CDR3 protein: CASSPSGYSYEQYF. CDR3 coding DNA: TGTGCCAGCAGCCCGAGCGGGTACTCCTACGAGCAGTACTTC.

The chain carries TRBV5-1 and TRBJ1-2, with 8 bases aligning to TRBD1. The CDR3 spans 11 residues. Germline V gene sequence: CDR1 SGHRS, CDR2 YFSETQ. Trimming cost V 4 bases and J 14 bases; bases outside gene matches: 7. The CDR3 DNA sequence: TGCGCCAGCAGCCCCGGGACAGGACGGACCTTC. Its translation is CASSPGTGRTF.

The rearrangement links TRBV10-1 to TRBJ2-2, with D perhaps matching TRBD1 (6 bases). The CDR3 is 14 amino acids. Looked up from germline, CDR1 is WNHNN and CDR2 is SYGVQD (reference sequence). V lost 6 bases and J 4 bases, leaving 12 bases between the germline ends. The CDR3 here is CASSPGQITGELFF. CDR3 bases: TGCGCCAGCAGCCCAGGACAGATCACCGGGGAGCTGTTTTTT.

The CDR3 loop is CASSHLLARLKSGQFF. The CDR3 region has the DNA TGCGCCAGCAGCCACCTGTTGGCGCGGCTAAAATCGGGGCAGTTCTTC. The V call is TRBV4-1, the J call TRBJ2-1; D ambiguous. The CDR3 sequence is 16 residues long. V gave up 3 bases and J gave up 12 bases, with 24 bases separating them. Germline V gives CDR1 MGHRA, CDR2 YSYEKL.

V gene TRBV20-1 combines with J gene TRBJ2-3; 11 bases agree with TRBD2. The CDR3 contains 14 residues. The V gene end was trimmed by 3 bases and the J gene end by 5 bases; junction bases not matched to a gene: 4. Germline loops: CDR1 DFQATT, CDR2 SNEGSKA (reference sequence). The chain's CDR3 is CSASSGGAVDTQYF. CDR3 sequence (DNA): TGCAGTGCTAGTAGCGGGGGGGCGGTAGATACGCAGTATTTT.

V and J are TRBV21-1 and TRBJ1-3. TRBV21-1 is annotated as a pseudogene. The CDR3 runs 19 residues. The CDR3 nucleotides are TGTGCCAGCAGCAAACGCGAGGATTCCCCCGCGTACTCTGGAAACACCATATATTTT. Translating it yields CASSKREDSPAYSGNTIYF.

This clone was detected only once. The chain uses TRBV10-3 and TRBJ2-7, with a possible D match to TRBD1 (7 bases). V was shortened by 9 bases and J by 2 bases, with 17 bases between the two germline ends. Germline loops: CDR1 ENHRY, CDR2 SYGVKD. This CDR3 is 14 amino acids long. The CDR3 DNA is TGTGCCATAAAAGTGCAGGGGGGTACCTACGAGCAGTACTTC. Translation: CAIKVQGGTYEQYF.

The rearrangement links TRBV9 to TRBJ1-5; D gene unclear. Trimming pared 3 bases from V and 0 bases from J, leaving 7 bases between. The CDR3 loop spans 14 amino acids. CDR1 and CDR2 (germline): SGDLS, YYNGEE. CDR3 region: CASSAGNSNQPQHF. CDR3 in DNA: TGTGCCAGCAGCGCGGGTAATAGCAATCAGCCCCAGCATTTT.

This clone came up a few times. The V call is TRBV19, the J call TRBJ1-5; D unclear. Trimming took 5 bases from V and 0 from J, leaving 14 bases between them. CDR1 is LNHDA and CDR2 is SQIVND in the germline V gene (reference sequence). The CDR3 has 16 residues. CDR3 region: CASSGPRHYSNQPQHF. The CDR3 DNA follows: TGTGCCAGTAGTGGCCCGAGGCACTATAGCAATCAGCCCCAGCATTTT.

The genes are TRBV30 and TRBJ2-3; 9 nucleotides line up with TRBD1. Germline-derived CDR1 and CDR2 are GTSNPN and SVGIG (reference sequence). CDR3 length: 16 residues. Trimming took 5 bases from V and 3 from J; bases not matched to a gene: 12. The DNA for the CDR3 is TGTGCCTGGGAAAACAAACAGGGGGCGCGTACAGATACGCAGTATTTT. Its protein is CAWENKQGARTDTQYF.

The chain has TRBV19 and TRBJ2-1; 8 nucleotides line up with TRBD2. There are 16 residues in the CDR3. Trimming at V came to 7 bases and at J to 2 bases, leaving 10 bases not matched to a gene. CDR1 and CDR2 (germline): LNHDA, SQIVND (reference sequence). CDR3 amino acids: CASTTFSGAAYNEQFF. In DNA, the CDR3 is TGTGCCAGTACCACCTTTAGCGGGGCGGCCTACAATGAGCAGTTCTTC. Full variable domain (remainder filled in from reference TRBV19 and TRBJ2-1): DGGITQSPKYLFRKEGQNVTLSCEQNLNHDAMYWYRQDPGQGLRLIYYSQIVNDFQKGDIAEGYSVSREKKESFPLTVTSAQKNPTAFYLCASTTFSGAAYNEQFFGPGTRLTVL.

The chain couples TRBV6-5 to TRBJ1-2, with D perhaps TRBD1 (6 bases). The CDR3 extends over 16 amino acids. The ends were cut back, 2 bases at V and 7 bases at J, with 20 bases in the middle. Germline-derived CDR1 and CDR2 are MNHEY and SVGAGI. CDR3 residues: CASSYVGDNGAGGYTF. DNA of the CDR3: TGTGCCAGCAGTTACGTAGGGGACAATGGGGCCGGTGGCTACACCTTC.

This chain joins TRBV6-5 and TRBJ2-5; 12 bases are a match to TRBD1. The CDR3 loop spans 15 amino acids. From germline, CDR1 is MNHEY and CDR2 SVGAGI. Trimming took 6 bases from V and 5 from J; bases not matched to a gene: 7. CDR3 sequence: CASRPGQGASETQYF. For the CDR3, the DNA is TGTGCCAGCAGGCCGGGACAGGGGGCTTCGGAGACCCAGTACTTC.

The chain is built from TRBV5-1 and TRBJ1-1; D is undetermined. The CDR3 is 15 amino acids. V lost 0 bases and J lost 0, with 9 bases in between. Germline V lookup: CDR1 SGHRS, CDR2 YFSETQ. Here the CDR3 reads CASSLEYQVNTEAFF. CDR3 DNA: TGCGCCAGCAGCTTGGAATACCAGGTGAACACTGAAGCTTTCTTT.

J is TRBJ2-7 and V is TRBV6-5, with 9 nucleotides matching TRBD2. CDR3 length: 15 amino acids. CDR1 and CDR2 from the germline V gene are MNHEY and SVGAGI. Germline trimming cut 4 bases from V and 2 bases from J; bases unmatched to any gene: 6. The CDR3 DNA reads TGTGCCAGCAGTTTAGGGCGGGGGGGCGCCTACGAGCAGTACTTC. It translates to CASSLGRGGAYEQYF.

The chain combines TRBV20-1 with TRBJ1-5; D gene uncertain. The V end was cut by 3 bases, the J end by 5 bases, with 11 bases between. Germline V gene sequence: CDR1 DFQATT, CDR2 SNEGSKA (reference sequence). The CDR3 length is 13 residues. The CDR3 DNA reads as TGCAGTGCTAGTGGCGGATTATATCAGCCCCAGCATTTT. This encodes CSASGGLYQPQHF.

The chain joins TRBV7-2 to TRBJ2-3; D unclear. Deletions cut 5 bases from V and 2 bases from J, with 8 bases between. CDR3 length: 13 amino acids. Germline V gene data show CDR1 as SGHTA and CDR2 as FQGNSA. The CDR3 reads CASSNRHTDTQYF. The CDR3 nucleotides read TGTGCCAGCAGCAACAGACACACAGATACGCAGTATTTT.

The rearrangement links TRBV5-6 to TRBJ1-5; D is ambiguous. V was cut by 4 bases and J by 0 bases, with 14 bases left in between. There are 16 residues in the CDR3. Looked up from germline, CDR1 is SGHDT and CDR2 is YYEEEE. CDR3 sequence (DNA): TGTGCCAGCAGCAGGAGGACCCTCTATAGCAATCAGCCCCAGCATTTT. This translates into CASSRRTLYSNQPQHF. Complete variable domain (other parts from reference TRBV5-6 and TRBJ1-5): DAGVTQSPTHLIKTRGQQVTLRCSPKSGHDTVSWYQQALGQGPQFIFQYYEEEERQRGNFPDRFSGHQFPNYSSELNVNALLLGDSALYLCASSRRTLYSNQPQHFGDGTRLSIL.

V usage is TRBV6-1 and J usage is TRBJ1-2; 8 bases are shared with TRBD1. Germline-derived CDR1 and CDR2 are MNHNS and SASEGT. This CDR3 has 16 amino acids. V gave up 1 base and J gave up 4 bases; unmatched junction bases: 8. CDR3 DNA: TGTGCCAGCAGTGAAGAAATCACAGGGGGTGGCTATGGCTACACCTTC. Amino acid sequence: CASSEEITGGGYGYTF.